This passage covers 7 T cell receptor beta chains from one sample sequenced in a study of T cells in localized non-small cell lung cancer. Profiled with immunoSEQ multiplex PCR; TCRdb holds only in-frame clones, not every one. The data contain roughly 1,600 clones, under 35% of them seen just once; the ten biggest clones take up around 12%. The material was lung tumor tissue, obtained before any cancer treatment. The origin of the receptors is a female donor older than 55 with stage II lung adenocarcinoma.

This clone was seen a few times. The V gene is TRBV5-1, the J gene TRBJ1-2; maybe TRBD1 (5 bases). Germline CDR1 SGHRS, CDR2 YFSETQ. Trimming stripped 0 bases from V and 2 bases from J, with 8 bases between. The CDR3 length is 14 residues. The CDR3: CASSLDRLNYGYTF. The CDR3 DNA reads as TGCGCCAGCAGCTTGGACAGGCTCAACTATGGCTACACCTTC.

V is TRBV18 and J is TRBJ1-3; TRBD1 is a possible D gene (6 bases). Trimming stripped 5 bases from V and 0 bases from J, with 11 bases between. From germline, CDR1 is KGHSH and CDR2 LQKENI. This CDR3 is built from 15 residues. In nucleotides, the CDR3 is TGTGCCAGCTCATCTTGGACAGACTCTGGAAACACCATATATTTT. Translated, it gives CASSSWTDSGNTIYF.

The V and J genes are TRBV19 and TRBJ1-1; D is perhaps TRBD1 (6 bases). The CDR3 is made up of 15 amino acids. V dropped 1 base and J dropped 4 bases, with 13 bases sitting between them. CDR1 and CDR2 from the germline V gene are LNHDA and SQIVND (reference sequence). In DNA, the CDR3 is TGTGCCAGTAGTATAGGAACAGGGTGGAGCACTGAAGCTTTCTTT. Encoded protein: CASSIGTGWSTEAFF.

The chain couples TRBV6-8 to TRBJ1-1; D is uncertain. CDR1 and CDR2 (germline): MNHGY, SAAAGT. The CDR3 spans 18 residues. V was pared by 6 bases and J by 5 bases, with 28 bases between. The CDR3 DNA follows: TGTGCCAGCAGCATCGACTCGGTCCCGCACCTCCCGGGAACTGAAGCTTTCTTT. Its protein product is CASSIDSVPHLPGTEAFF.

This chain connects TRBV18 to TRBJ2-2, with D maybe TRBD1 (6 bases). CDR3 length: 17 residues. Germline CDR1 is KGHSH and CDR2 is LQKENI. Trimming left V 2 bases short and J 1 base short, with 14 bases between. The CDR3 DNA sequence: TGTGCCAGCTCACCATGGGGGCTCGATCGGAACACCGGGGAGCTGTTTTTT. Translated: CASSPWGLDRNTGELFF.

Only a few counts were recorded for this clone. The CDR3 here is CASSLGGANQPQHF. The CDR3 DNA follows: TGTGCCAGCAGCTTGGGGGGGGCAAATCAGCCCCAGCATTTT. V usage is TRBV11-3 and J usage is TRBJ1-5, with a possible D match to TRBD1 (6 bases). Trimming removed 3 bases from V and 4 bases from J, with 10 bases in between. In germline, CDR1 is SGHNT, CDR2 YENEEA. The CDR3 runs 14 residues.

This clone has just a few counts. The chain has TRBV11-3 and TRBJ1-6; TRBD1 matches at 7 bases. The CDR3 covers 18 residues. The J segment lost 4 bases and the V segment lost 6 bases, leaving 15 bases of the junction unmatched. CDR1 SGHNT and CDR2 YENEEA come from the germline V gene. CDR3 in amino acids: CASSKYRGGGVYNSPLHF. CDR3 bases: TGTGCCAGCAGTAAATACAGGGGCGGGGGGGTATATAATTCACCCCTCCACTTT.